The source of this T cell receptor (beta chain) is a study of blood T cell repertoires in COVID-19. Study background: There were acute and convalescent COVID-19 samples, and they came from the United States, Italy and Spain. The analysed material was cDNA or gDNA that came from T cells, B-cell-depleted T cells, or PBMCs.

Per the original data handling: The authors estimated nucleated cell counts from reference gene primer amplification. Assay used: immunoSEQ multiplex PCR; TCRdb lists only in-frame clones, some missing. That table supplies the V and J calls and clone size; D and trimming were determined from the DNA. Among about 180,000 clones listed, around 80% were seen once. What was sequenced was peripheral blood. The sequence came from a human donor in a cohort sampled during active COVID-19.

In DNA, the CDR3 is TGTGCCAGCAGCCCGACAATCAGCTATGGCTACACCTTC. This gives the protein CASSPTISYGYTF. The rearrangement joins TRBV11-2 to TRBJ1-2; D remains ambiguous. With 5 bases removed from V and 4 bases from J, the gap between germline ends came to 11 bases. The germline V gene has CDR1 SGHAT and CDR2 FQNNGV. There are 13 residues in the CDR3.